The 23 T cell receptor beta chains below all came from one sample that was sequenced in a study of blood T cells in healthy people across ages. Primers used in a second PCR of about 7 to 12 cycles were a sample-barcoded 5' primer and a J-beta primer mix. TCRdb used MiXCR to reprocess the 5' RACE reads, holding one entry per CDR3 protein. The table lists hundreds of thousands of distinct CDR3 sequences, around 50% of them singletons. What was sequenced was blood. These receptors were collected from a woman aged 80 or older in good health.

This clonotype occurred once. This rearrangement joins TRBV7-2 to TRBJ2-7; TRBD2 matches 13 bases. Trimming took 3 bases from V and 2 from J; bases not matched to a gene: 16. This CDR3 region has 20 residues. The germline V gene encodes CDR1 SGHTA and CDR2 FQGNSA. CDR3 DNA: TGTGCCAGCAGCTTCCCCGGGACTAGCGGGGCCGAGGGTTCGCCCTACGAGCAGTACTTC. This sequence encodes CASSFPGTSGAEGSPYEQYF.

As regards this clonotype: This may stem from a read error, because a much larger clone lies one nucleotide away. The CDR3 loop reads CASTQGGLASTDTQYF. For the CDR3, the DNA is TGTGCCAGCACGCAGGGAGGACTCGCTAGCACAGATACGCAGTATTTT. This chain connects TRBV25-1 to TRBJ2-3; D perhaps matches TRBD2 (6 bases). CDR3 length equals 16 residues. Trimming pared 7 bases from V and 0 bases from J, leaving 17 bases between. Germline V gives CDR1 MGHDK, CDR2 SYGVNS.

In its sample, this clonotype was seen a few times. V usage is TRBV20-1 and J usage is TRBJ1-1; no firm D call. This CDR3 is 13 amino acids long. Per the germline V gene, CDR1 is DFQATT and CDR2 is SNEGSKA (reference sequence). The V and J ends lost 6 bases and 1 base respectively, with 12 bases between them. Written as DNA, the CDR3 is TGCAGTGCCCCGGAGGGCTCGAACACTGAAGCTTTCTTT. It encodes CSAPEGSNTEAFF.

On this clonotype itself: This clone may be a read error of a much larger clone one base away. This chain connects TRBV20-1 to TRBJ2-7; 8 nucleotides agree with TRBD1. The CDR3 length is 13 residues. Germline V gives CDR1 DFQATT, CDR2 SNEGSKA (reference sequence). With 4 bases clipped from V and 3 bases from J, the junction kept 5 bases outside the gene matches. CDR3 sequence (DNA): TGCAGTGCTACCTCTGGACAGGGCTACGAGCAGTACTTC. Translated: CSATSGQGYEQYF.

Remarks on this clonotype: A read error may explain this, as a much larger clone is one base away. V usage is TRBV20-1 and J usage is TRBJ2-3; D is possibly TRBD1 (5 bases). Germline CDR1 reads DFQATT; CDR2 reads SNEGSKA (reference sequence). The CDR3 length is 14 residues. The CDR3 region is CNAREARGTDTQYF. The DNA of the CDR3 is TGCAATGCTAGAGAGGCCAGGGGCACAGATACGCAGTATTTT.

This clonotype was detected a few times. This chain links TRBV3-1 with TRBJ2-7, with TRBD1 matching 9 bases. Germline-derived CDR1 and CDR2 are LGHDT and YNNKEL (reference sequence). Unmatched junction bases numbered 17, after V lost 5 bases and J lost 9 bases. The length of the CDR3 is 16 residues. CDR3 bases: TGTGCCAGCAGCTATAGGACCGGACAGGGGAGTTTGGGGCAGTACTTC. Translation: CASSYRTGQGSLGQYF.

There are many counts of this clonotype. The rearrangement links TRBV11-1 to TRBJ2-1, with D hard to call. This CDR3 is 12 amino acids long. CDR1 and CDR2 from the germline V gene are SGHAT and FQDESV (reference sequence). Trimming pared 3 bases from V and 6 bases from J, leaving 6 bases between. The DNA of the CDR3 is TGTGCCAGCAGCTTGACCTTCAATGAGCAGTTCTTC. It codes for CASSLTFNEQFF.

The V and J genes are TRBV20-1 and TRBJ2-1; D may be TRBD2 (6 bases). V was pared by 6 bases and J by 0 bases, with 12 bases between. Germline lookup yields CDR1 DFQATT and CDR2 SNEGSKA (reference sequence). This CDR3 is built from 14 residues. CDR3 in DNA: TGCAGTGCCGGACGGGGGAGCTCCTACAATGAGCAGTTCTTC. It is translated as CSAGRGSSYNEQFF.

This clonotype was found many times. J is TRBJ1-5 and V is TRBV12-3 or TRBV12-4; D uncertain. V lost 2 bases to trimming and J lost 8 bases, with 7 bases between them. This CDR3 has 12 residues. CDR3 in DNA: TGTGCCAGCAGTTTATTGGGTAAGCCCCAGCATTTT. It yields the protein CASSLLGKPQHF.

The chain employs TRBV20-1 and TRBJ2-7; D remains unclear. There are 12 residues in the CDR3. The germline V gene has CDR1 DFQATT and CDR2 SNEGSKA (reference sequence). Trimming pared 3 bases from V and 4 bases from J, leaving 10 bases between. CDR3 amino acids: CSAREDWYEQYF. The CDR3 coding sequence is TGCAGTGCTAGGGAAGACTGGTACGAGCAGTACTTC.

The chain employs TRBV15 and TRBJ2-5, with D hard to call. Germline V gene sequence: CDR1 LNHNV, CDR2 YYDKDF (reference sequence). The germline V and J ends were trimmed by 1 base and 3 bases, with 6 bases remaining between them. The CDR3 loop spans 13 amino acids. CDR3 in amino acids: CATSRGSKETQYF. In nucleotides, the CDR3 is TGTGCCACCAGCAGAGGCTCGAAAGAGACCCAGTACTTC.

Of note for this clonotype: This clone may be a read error of a much larger clone one base away. This sequence joins TRBV7-3 and TRBJ1-1, with D possibly being TRBD1 (5 bases). The CDR3 has 15 amino acids. The germline V gene has CDR1 SGHTA and CDR2 FQGTGA. The CDR3 spells CASSQMGPGNTESFF. The CDR3 region has the DNA TGTGCCAGCAGCCAAATGGGGCCAGGGAACACTGAATCTTTCTTT.

As to this clonotype: This sequence may be a read error, since a much larger clone differs from it by one base. The chain carries TRBV10-3 and TRBJ2-1, with D maybe TRBD1 (6 bases). This CDR3 is built from 15 residues. CDR1 is ENHRY, CDR2 SYGVKD, per germline. Trimming took off 9 bases at V and 10 bases at J, with 25 bases between the two ends. Here the CDR3 reads CAMASQGQSSYEQFF. The CDR3 nucleotides are TGTGCCATGGCGTCGCAGGGGCAAAGCTCCTACGAGCAGTTCTTC.

A few counts support this clonotype. This may be a read error: a much more frequent sequence differs by one nucleotide. The V call is TRBV7-2, the J call TRBJ2-3; unclear D gene. The CDR3 runs 13 residues. Germline loops: CDR1 SGHTA, CDR2 FQGNSA. V gave up 3 bases and J gave up 0 bases, with 4 bases separating them. CDR3: CASSFFSTDTQYF. The CDR3, as DNA: TGTGCCAGCAGCTTTTTTAGCACAGATACGCAGTATTTT.

The V call is TRBV7-8, the J call TRBJ2-5, with a tentative D call TRBD2 (5 bases). The CDR3 consists of 15 residues. V was pared by 1 base and J by 3 bases, with 12 bases between. Germline loops: CDR1 SGHVS, CDR2 FQNEAQ. Here the CDR3 reads CASSLGGLTKETQYF. CDR3 nucleotide sequence: TGTGCCAGCAGCTTAGGAGGACTTACCAAAGAGACCCAGTACTTC.

This chain connects TRBV11-2 to TRBJ2-5, with a weak D call TRBD2 (5 bases). This CDR3 has 14 amino acids. The V gene's germline CDR1 is SGHAT and CDR2 FQNNGV. The V and J ends lost 1 base and 3 bases respectively, with 9 bases between them. CDR3 residues: CASSLVNGEETQYF. CDR3 coding DNA: TGTGCCAGCAGCTTAGTAAACGGGGAAGAGACCCAGTACTTC.

In this sample, this clonotype turned up many times. The chain is built from TRBV7-9 and TRBJ2-7, with unresolved D. The CDR3 runs 15 residues. In germline, CDR1 is SEHNR, CDR2 FQNEAQ (reference sequence). Trimming removed 2 bases from V and 0 bases from J, with 11 bases in between. The CDR3 DNA sequence: TGTGCCAGCAGCTTAAGGAAAGTCAGCTCCTACGAGCAGTACTTC. Translating it yields CASSLRKVSSYEQYF.

V usage is TRBV7-9 and J usage is TRBJ2-7, with TRBD2 identical over 10 bases. V trimming: 2 bases; J trimming: 3 bases; junction bases outside the gene matches: 4. In germline, CDR1 is SEHNR, CDR2 FQNEAQ (reference sequence). CDR3 length: 15 residues. The CDR3 coding sequence is TGTGCCAGCAGCTTACAACTAGCGGGACACTACGAGCAGTACTTC. It codes for CASSLQLAGHYEQYF.

The V gene is TRBV27, the J gene TRBJ2-5; 8 bases match TRBD2. Germline V gives CDR1 MNHEY, CDR2 SMNVEV (reference sequence). The CDR3 runs 13 residues. The V segment lost 6 bases and the J segment 5 bases; nucleotides outside the gene matches: 5. The CDR3 is CASRNSGTETQYF. The CDR3 DNA sequence: TGTGCCAGCAGAAATAGCGGGACGGAGACCCAGTACTTC.

This chain connects TRBV7-9 to TRBJ2-1; 8 nucleotides line up with TRBD2. The J call may be in error: the DNA end matches TRBJ2-7 better. Germline CDR1 reads SEHNR; CDR2 reads FQNEAQ (reference sequence). The CDR3 covers 16 residues. The CDR3: CASSSKLAARYNEQYF. In DNA form, the CDR3 reads TGTGCCAGCAGCTCTAAACTAGCGGCCCGCTACAATGAGCAGTACTTC.

V is TRBV27 and J is TRBJ2-1; 9 bases align to TRBD1. This CDR3 spans 16 amino acids. CDR1 and CDR2 (germline): MNHEY, SMNVEV (reference sequence). V shed 5 bases and J 5 bases; nucleotides not matched to a gene: 10. This CDR3 is CASSLYRDRAHNEQFF. The CDR3 DNA is TGTGCCAGCAGTCTCTACCGGGACAGGGCCCACAATGAGCAGTTCTTC.

This chain links TRBV2 with TRBJ2-5; D is perhaps TRBD2 (6 bases). Per germline, CDR1 SNHLY and CDR2 FYNNEI. With 6 bases removed from V and 2 bases from J, the gap between germline ends came to 16 bases. This CDR3 is 15 amino acids long. The CDR3 DNA follows: TGTGCCAGCAGCGGGACTGGGAACCTACAAGAGACCCAGTACTTC. This translates into CASSGTGNLQETQYF.

The gene calls are TRBV20-1 and TRBJ1-5, with TRBD1 matching over 7 bases. This CDR3 has 13 residues. With V trimmed by 6 bases and J by 4 bases, 6 bases remained unmatched. CDR1 DFQATT and CDR2 SNEGSKA come from the germline V gene (reference sequence). The CDR3 DNA reads as TGCAGTGCATCACAGGGGACGAATCAGCCCCAGCATTTT. This codes for CSASQGTNQPQHF.